Below, 24 T cell receptor beta chains from the same sample are listed, as sequenced in a study of technical replicates of blood from a handful of donors. Measured with immunoSEQ multiplex PCR; TCRdb has only the in-frame clones, and not every one. The data contain more than 60,000 clones, about 83% of them singletons. The sample comprised PBMCs. All receptors derive from a human donor in good health. Some clones in this sample may be carry-over from other donors' samples.

The CDR3 region is CASSPTPSGGSYEQYF. The DNA for the CDR3 is TGTGCCAGCAGCCCAACCCCCAGCGGGGGATCCTACGAGCAGTACTTC. The chain couples TRBV7-6 to TRBJ2-7; 8 nucleotides align to TRBD2. The CDR3 spans 16 residues. Per germline, CDR1 SGHVS and CDR2 FNYEAQ. Trimming removed 5 bases from V and 1 base from J; junction bases left unmatched: 10.

The V and J genes are TRBV10-3 and TRBJ1-2; D is uncertain. The CDR3 has 13 amino acids. Between the trimmed V and J ends, which lost 7 bases and 0 bases, there was a span of 9 bases. Germline loops: CDR1 ENHRY, CDR2 SYGVKD. The CDR3 region has the DNA TGTGCCATCAAGAAAGAGACTAACTATGGCTACACCTTC. Translated, it gives CAIKKETNYGYTF.

This clone appeared a single time. The chain joins TRBV9 to TRBJ2-7, with TRBD2 identical over 7 bases. The CDR3 has 14 residues. The V gene's germline CDR1 is SGDLS and CDR2 YYNGEE. V lost 2 bases and J lost 7; bases outside the gene matches: 9. The DNA for the CDR3 is TGTGCCAGCAGCGTGGGGGGGGGAAGAGGGGAGCAGTACTTC. Protein sequence: CASSVGGGRGEQYF.

This chain connects TRBV7-3 to TRBJ2-3, with D possibly TRBD1 on 5 matching bases. The CDR3 is 14 amino acids. V dropped 1 base and J dropped 2 bases, with 7 bases sitting between them. Germline CDR1 reads SGHTA; CDR2 reads FQGTGA. CDR3 sequence: CASSLMDNTDTQYF. CDR3 DNA sequence: TGTGCCAGCAGCTTAATGGACAACACAGATACGCAGTATTTT.

This clone appeared once. CDR3 sequence reads: CASSASQGYGYTF. CDR3 DNA sequence: TGTGCCAGCTCAGCCTCACAGGGATATGGCTACACCTTC. The rearrangement links TRBV18 to TRBJ1-2; tentatively, D is TRBD1 (6 bases). With 5 bases removed from V and 5 bases from J, the gap between germline ends came to 12 bases. The length of the CDR3 is 13 residues. CDR1 and CDR2 from the germline V gene are KGHSH and LQKENI. The variable domain in full, completed from reference TRBV18 and TRBJ1-2, reads NAGVMQNPRHLVRRRGQEARLRCSPMKGHSHVYWYRQLPEEGLKFMVYLQKENIIDESGMPKERFSAEFPKEGPSILRIQQVVRGDSAAYFCASSASQGYGYTFGSGTRLTVV.

V gene TRBV7-3 combines with J gene TRBJ2-3; D gene unclear. This CDR3 is 16 amino acids long. Germline V gene sequence: CDR1 SGHTA, CDR2 FQGTGA. V was shortened by 4 bases and J by 0 bases, with 14 bases between the two germline ends. The CDR3 sequence is CASSYHRSASTDTQYF. In DNA, the CDR3 is TGTGCCAGCAGCTACCACAGATCCGCTAGCACAGATACGCAGTATTTT.

A single count supports this clone. The chain links TRBV7-9 to TRBJ2-1; D is perhaps TRBD2 (5 bases). CDR1 and CDR2 from the germline V gene are SEHNR and FQNEAQ (reference sequence). Trimming cost V 7 bases and J 2 bases, with 9 bases left between them. This CDR3 has 13 amino acids. In DNA form, the CDR3 reads TGTGCCAGCATCACGGAGGCCTACAATGAGCAGTTCTTC. This sequence encodes CASITEAYNEQFF.

Written as DNA, the CDR3 is TGTGCCAGCAGTGACTTCGGGACAGGGAGGAACACTGAAGCTTTCTTT. This encodes CASSDFGTGRNTEAFF. The chain is built from TRBV6-1 and TRBJ1-1; 9 bases line up with TRBD1. Trimming cost V 3 bases and J 1 base; bases outside gene matches: 6. The CDR3 has 16 residues. Germline-derived CDR1 and CDR2 are MNHNS and SASEGT.

This chain links TRBV11-1 with TRBJ1-1; D uncertain. V was cut by 1 base and J by 1 base, with 4 bases left in between. The germline V gene encodes CDR1 SGHAT and CDR2 FQDESV (reference sequence). The CDR3 covers 13 residues. The CDR3 DNA sequence: TGTGCCAGCAGCTTAGGTAGGAACACTGAAGCTTTCTTT. The encoded protein is CASSLGRNTEAFF.

The J gene is TRBJ1-4, the V gene TRBV7-9, with TRBD1 identical over 8 bases. The DNA end is a closer match to TRBJ2-2, so the J assignment may be wrong. Germline lookup yields CDR1 SEHNR and CDR2 FQNEAQ (reference sequence). CDR3 length equals 16 residues. The CDR3 DNA is TGTGCCAGCAGCTACACAGGGGGAGATAATGAAGGGGAGCTGTTTTTT. It yields the protein CASSYTGGDNEGELFF.

The chain joins TRBV5-1 to TRBJ1-2; D may be TRBD1 (6 bases). The CDR3 is 15 amino acids. V shed 1 base and J shed 6 bases, with 16 bases lying between them. Germline lookup yields CDR1 SGHRS and CDR2 YFSETQ. The CDR3 loop reads CASSLTGGAGDGYTF. The CDR3 region has the DNA TGCGCCAGCAGCTTGACTGGGGGGGCCGGGGATGGCTACACCTTC.

This chain's CDR3 is CASSSRDRGLEQYF. CDR3 bases: TGTGCCAGCAGCAGCCGGGACAGGGGGCTAGAGCAGTACTTC. This chain uses TRBV7-9 with TRBJ2-7; 12 bases fit TRBD1. Germline V gene data show CDR1 as SEHNR and CDR2 as FQNEAQ (reference sequence). The CDR3 consists of 14 residues. After removal of 5 bases from V and 7 bases from J, the junction contained 6 bases not matched to a gene.

The V and J genes are TRBV6-1 and TRBJ1-2; D unclear. Germline loops: CDR1 MNHNS, CDR2 SASEGT. The CDR3 runs 15 residues. Deletions cut 4 bases from V and 7 bases from J, with 19 bases between. The CDR3 sequence: CASSGSAGPSFGYTF. CDR3 DNA sequence: TGTGCCAGCAGTGGATCCGCCGGACCTAGCTTTGGCTACACCTTC.

This clone was observed a handful of times. This chain joins TRBV5-6 and TRBJ1-6; maybe TRBD1 (5 bases). V gave up 1 base and J gave up 10 bases, with 15 bases separating them. The length of the CDR3 is 15 residues. Per germline, CDR1 SGHDT and CDR2 YYEEEE. The CDR3 region is CASSLYSAGPSPLHF. CDR3 nucleotides: TGTGCCAGCAGCTTGTATTCGGCAGGGCCCTCACCCCTCCACTTT.

The gene calls are TRBV7-2 and TRBJ2-7, with TRBD2 as a possible D gene (7 bases). Germline assignment: CDR1 SGHTA and CDR2 FQGNSA. V dropped 6 bases and J dropped 1 base, with 13 bases sitting between them. The CDR3 runs 14 residues. The CDR3 spells CASREGGASYEQYF. CDR3 bases: TGTGCCAGCAGGGAGGGGGGGGCTTCCTACGAGCAGTACTTC.

This sequence joins TRBV4-3 and TRBJ2-5; 14 nucleotides line up with TRBD2. The CDR3 loop spans 20 amino acids. Trimming took 1 base from V and 4 from J; bases not matched to a gene: 14. The germline CDR1 and CDR2 sequences are LGHNA and YSLEER. CDR3 in DNA: TGCGCCAGCAGCCAAGTATATGTGACTAGCGGGGGGGCCTATTTAGAGACCCAGTACTTC. It yields the protein CASSQVYVTSGGAYLETQYF.

This clone was seen once. The chain is built from TRBV4-1 and TRBJ2-2; TRBD1 matches 8 bases. Germline V gene lookup returns CDR1 MGHRA and CDR2 YSYEKL. Losses at the gene ends were 4 bases for V and 5 bases for J; bases not matched to a gene: 12. The length of the CDR3 is 17 residues. Here the CDR3 reads CASSRSFGQGATGELFF. The DNA for the CDR3 is TGCGCCAGCAGCCGCTCTTTCGGGCAGGGGGCAACCGGGGAGCTGTTTTTT.

This chain uses TRBV7-2 with TRBJ1-4; TRBD1 matches 10 bases. The CDR3 length is 14 residues. V lost 6 bases to trimming and J lost 7 bases; unmatched junction nucleotides: 5. Germline V CDR1 and CDR2: SGHTA, FQGNSA. The CDR3 sequence is CASRVGQGVEKLFF. The CDR3 DNA is TGTGCCAGCAGAGTAGGACAGGGGGTTGAAAAACTGTTTTTT. Full variable domain (rest looked up from reference TRBV7-2 and TRBJ1-4): GAGVSQSPSNKVTEKGKDVELRCDPISGHTALYWYRQSLGQGLEFLIYFQGNSAPDKSGLPSDRFSAERTGGSVSTLTIQRTQQEDSAVYLCASRVGQGVEKLFFGSGTQLSVL.

CDR3 nucleotides: TGTGCCAGCAGTTATGAGGGGAACACTGAAGCTTTCTTT. It yields the protein CASSYEGNTEAFF. V is TRBV6-5 and J is TRBJ1-1; no clear D. Trimming pared 3 bases from V and 1 base from J, leaving 6 bases between. This CDR3 comprises 13 residues. Germline loops: CDR1 MNHEY, CDR2 SVGAGI.

The count of this clone is one. CDR3 loop: CATSRGQNYGYTF. CDR3 in DNA: TGTGCCACCAGCAGGGGACAGAACTATGGCTACACCTTC. The rearrangement uses TRBV15 and TRBJ1-2; 7 bases are a match to TRBD1. Germline V lookup: CDR1 LNHNV, CDR2 YYDKDF (reference sequence). The junction had 0 bases not matched to a gene; V was cut back by 3 bases and J by 2 bases. The CDR3 contains 13 residues.

J is TRBJ2-1 and V is TRBV4-1; a possible D gene is TRBD2 (7 bases). Germline V gives CDR1 MGHRA, CDR2 YSYEKL. The V and J ends lost 2 bases and 6 bases respectively, with 23 bases between them. This CDR3 has 18 residues. The CDR3 here is CASSQSISGLGGANEQFF. DNA for the CDR3: TGCGCCAGCAGCCAATCGATTAGTGGTCTTGGGGGGGCCAATGAGCAGTTCTTC.

The sample holds a few counts of this clone. The chain recombines TRBV29-1 with TRBJ1-1; D call uncertain. Trimming took off 6 bases at V and 1 base at J, with 18 bases between the two ends. The germline V gene encodes CDR1 SQVTM and CDR2 ANQGSEA. The CDR3 covers 15 residues. CDR3 in DNA: TGCAGCGTCATACAGCCCGGACTGCCGAACACTGAAGCTTTCTTT. This encodes CSVIQPGLPNTEAFF.

The chain links TRBV4-2 to TRBJ2-2; 9 bases line up with TRBD1. Germline V lookup: CDR1 LGHNA, CDR2 YNFKEQ. The CDR3 runs to 16 residues. With V trimmed by 1 base and J by 6 bases, 6 bases remained unmatched. This CDR3 is CASSQGPGQGPGELFF. As DNA, the CDR3 is TGTGCCAGCAGCCAAGGGCCGGGACAGGGCCCCGGGGAGCTGTTTTTT.

This clone was observed a single time. V is TRBV11-2 and J is TRBJ2-6, with D hard to call. The germline gives CDR1 SGHAT, CDR2 FQNNGV. The CDR3 covers 18 residues. Deletions cut 6 bases from V and 0 bases from J, with 18 bases between. The CDR3 reads CASSSLAMTLSGANVLTF. The CDR3 DNA sequence: TGTGCCAGCAGTAGCTTAGCCATGACCCTCTCTGGGGCCAACGTCCTGACTTTC. Filled out from reference TRBV11-2 and TRBJ2-6, the complete variable domain reads EAGVAQSPRYKIIEKRQSVAFWCNPISGHATLYWYQQILGQGPKLLIQFQNNGVVDDSQLPKDRFSAERLKGVDSTLKIQPAKLEDSAVYLCASSSLAMTLSGANVLTFGAGSRLTVL.